The 7 T cell receptor beta chains below were found in one sample sequenced in a study of shared T cell receptors in the human thymus. Generated by immunoSEQ multiplex PCR, the TCRdb table keeps only in-frame clones and is missing some. The sample shows more than 550,000 clones, around 87% of them seen only once. The sample was also reused in another study, on human thymus T cells.

The sample was thymocytes. The receptors originated from a boy in the first two years of life with a congenital heart defect.

This clone occurred once. The chain joins TRBV19 to TRBJ2-1; TRBD2 might be the D (6 bases). V was clipped by 2 bases and J by 4 bases, with 15 bases between them. The CDR3 consists of 16 residues. CDR1 and CDR2 (germline): LNHDA, SQIVND (reference sequence). CDR3 sequence: CASSILGQGGYNEQFF. The CDR3 coding sequence is TGTGCCAGTAGTATACTCGGGCAGGGAGGTTACAATGAGCAGTTCTTC.

This clone was seen a few times. The gene calls are TRBV7-6 and TRBJ1-4; a weak D match, TRBD1 (6 bases). The germline V gene has CDR1 SGHVS and CDR2 FNYEAQ. The germline V and J ends were trimmed by 1 base and 0 bases, with 12 bases remaining between them. CDR3 length equals 17 residues. DNA for the CDR3: TGTGCCAGCAGCTTAGGTCCAGGGGATTCAACTAATGAAAAACTGTTTTTT. Translated, it gives CASSLGPGDSTNEKLFF.

The gene calls are TRBV6-1 and TRBJ2-7; a weak D match, TRBD2 (6 bases). This CDR3 spans 13 amino acids. Germline values: CDR1 MNHNS, CDR2 SASEGT. The germline V and J ends were trimmed by 1 base and 5 bases, with 9 bases remaining between them. As DNA, the CDR3 is TGTGCCAGCAGTGAAGGGCCGGGAGACGAGCAGTACTTC. It specifies CASSEGPGDEQYF.

V and J are TRBV4-2 and TRBJ2-2; TRBD1 aligns across 7 bases. With V trimmed by 2 bases and J by 4 bases, 4 bases remained unmatched. The CDR3 has 15 amino acids. Germline CDR1 reads LGHNA; CDR2 reads YNFKEQ. The CDR3 loop is CASSQRGRSTGELFF. The CDR3 DNA is TGTGCCAGCAGCCAAAGGGGGCGAAGCACCGGGGAGCTGTTTTTT.

V gene TRBV28 combines with J gene TRBJ1-1, with D unresolved. Trimming took 5 bases from V and 4 from J, leaving 17 bases between them. The CDR3 runs 15 residues. CDR1 and CDR2 from the germline V gene are MDHEN and SYDVKM. The CDR3 protein is CASSQIPGGVTEAFF. In DNA, the CDR3 is TGTGCCAGCAGTCAGATACCAGGTGGTGTCACTGAAGCTTTCTTT.

The chain couples TRBV28 to TRBJ1-4; a possible D gene is TRBD1 (6 bases). The CDR3 covers 16 residues. Germline V gene sequence: CDR1 MDHEN, CDR2 SYDVKM. The ends were cut back, 3 bases at V and 5 bases at J, with 16 bases in the middle. The CDR3 region is CASSFHKTGDNEKLFF. Here the CDR3 DNA reads TGTGCCAGCAGTTTTCATAAGACAGGAGACAATGAAAAACTGTTTTTT. Together with reference TRBV28 and TRBJ1-4, the CDR3 gives the full variable domain: DVKVTQSSRYLVKRTGEKVFLECVQDMDHENMFWYRQDPGLGLRLIYFSYDVKMKEKGDIPEGYSVSREKKERFSLILESASTNQTSMYLCASSFHKTGDNEKLFFGSGTQLSVL.

The chain joins TRBV27 to TRBJ2-3; 12 nucleotides match TRBD2. V was clipped by 5 bases and J by 6 bases; unmatched bases: 15. The CDR3 has 18 amino acids. CDR1 is MNHEY and CDR2 is SMNVEV in the germline V gene (reference sequence). The CDR3 DNA is TGTGCCAGCAGTAACCCTAGCGGGAGGGATCCTTCAGCGGATACGCAGTATTTT. It codes for CASSNPSGRDPSADTQYF.